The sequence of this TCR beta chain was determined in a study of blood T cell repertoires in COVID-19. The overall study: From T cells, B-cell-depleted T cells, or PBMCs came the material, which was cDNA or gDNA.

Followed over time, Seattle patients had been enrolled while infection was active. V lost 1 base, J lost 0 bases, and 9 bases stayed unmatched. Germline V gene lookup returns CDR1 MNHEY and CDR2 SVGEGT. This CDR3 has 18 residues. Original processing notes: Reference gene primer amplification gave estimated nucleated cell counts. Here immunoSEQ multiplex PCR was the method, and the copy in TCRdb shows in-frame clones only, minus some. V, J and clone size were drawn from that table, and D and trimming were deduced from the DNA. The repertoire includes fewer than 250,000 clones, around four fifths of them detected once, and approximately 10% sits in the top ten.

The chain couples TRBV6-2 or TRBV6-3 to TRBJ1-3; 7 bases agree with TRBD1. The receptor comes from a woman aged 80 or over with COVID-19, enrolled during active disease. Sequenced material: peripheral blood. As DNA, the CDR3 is TGTGCCAGCAGTTACTTCCCCCGGGACAGCAGCTCTGGAAACACCATATATTTT. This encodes CASSYFPRDSSSGNTIYF.